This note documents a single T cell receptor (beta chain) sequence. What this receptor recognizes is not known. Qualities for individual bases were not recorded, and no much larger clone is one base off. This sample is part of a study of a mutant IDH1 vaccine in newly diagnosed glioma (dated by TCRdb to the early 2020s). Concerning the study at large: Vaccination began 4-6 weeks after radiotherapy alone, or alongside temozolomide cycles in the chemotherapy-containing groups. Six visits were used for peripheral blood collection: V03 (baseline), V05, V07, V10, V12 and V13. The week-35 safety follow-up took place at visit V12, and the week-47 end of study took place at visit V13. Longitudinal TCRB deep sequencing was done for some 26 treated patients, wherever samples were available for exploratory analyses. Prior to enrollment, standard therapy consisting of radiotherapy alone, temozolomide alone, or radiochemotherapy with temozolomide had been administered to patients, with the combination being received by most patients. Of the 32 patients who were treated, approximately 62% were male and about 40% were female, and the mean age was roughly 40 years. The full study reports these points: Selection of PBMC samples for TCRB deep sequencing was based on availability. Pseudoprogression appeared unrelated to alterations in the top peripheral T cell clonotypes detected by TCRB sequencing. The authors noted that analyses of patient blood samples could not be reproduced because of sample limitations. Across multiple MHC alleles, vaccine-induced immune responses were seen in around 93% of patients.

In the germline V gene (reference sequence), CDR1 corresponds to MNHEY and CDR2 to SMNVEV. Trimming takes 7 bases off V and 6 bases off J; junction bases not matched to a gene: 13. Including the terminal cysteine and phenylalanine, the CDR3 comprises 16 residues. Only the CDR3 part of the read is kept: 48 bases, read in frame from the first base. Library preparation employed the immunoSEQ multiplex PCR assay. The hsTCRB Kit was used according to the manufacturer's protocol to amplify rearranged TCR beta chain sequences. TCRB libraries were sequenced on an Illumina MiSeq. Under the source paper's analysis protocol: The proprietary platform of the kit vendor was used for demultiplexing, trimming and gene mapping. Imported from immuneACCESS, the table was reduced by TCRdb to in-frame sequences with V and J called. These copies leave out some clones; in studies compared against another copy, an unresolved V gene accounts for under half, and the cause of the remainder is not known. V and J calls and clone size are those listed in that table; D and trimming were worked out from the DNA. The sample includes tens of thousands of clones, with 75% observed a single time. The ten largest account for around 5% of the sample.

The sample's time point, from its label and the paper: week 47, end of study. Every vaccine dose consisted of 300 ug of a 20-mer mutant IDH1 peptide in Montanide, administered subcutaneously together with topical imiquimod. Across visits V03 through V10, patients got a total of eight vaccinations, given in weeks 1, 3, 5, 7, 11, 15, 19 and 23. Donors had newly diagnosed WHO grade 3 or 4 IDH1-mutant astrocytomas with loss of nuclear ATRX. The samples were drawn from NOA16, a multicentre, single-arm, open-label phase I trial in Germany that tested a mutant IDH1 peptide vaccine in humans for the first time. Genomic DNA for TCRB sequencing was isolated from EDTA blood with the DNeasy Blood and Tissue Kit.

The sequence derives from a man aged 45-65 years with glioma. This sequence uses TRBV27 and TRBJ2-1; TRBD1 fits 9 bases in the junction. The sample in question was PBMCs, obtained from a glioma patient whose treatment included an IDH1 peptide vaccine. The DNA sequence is TGTGCCAGCATCCCCACCGGACAGGGGAGAGTCAATGAGCAGTTCTTC. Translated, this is CASIPTGQGRVNEQFF.